This passage covers 2 T cell receptor beta chains from one sample sequenced in a study of blood T cells in healthy people across ages. The second PCR ran roughly 7 to 11 cycles with a sample-barcoded 5' primer and J-beta primers. TCRdb re-analysed the 5' RACE reads in MiXCR, keeping a single row per CDR3 protein. The data hold hundreds of thousands of distinct CDR3 sequences, with approximately 40% observed a single time. The sequenced sample consisted of blood. The receptors derive from an elderly man in good health.

On this clonotype: Compared with germline, one end of the junction differs, possibly owing to a read error. V usage is TRBV3-1 and J usage is TRBJ2-3, with 10 bases identical to TRBD2. CDR1 and CDR2 from the germline V gene are LGHDT and YNNKEL (reference sequence). The CDR3 has 18 amino acids. This chain's CDR3 is CASSQAALAGAWGDMQYF. The CDR3 bases are TGTGCCAGCAGCCAAGCCGCCCTAGCGGGAGCTTGGGGAGATATGCAGTATTTT.

The table lists this clonotype with many counts. V and J are TRBV4-3 and TRBJ2-7; perhaps D is TRBD1 or TRBD2 (5 bases each). Per the germline V gene, CDR1 is LGHNA and CDR2 is YSLEER. V shed 5 bases and J shed 4 bases, with 18 bases lying between them. The CDR3 is 15 amino acids. CDR3 DNA: TGCGCCAGCAGCTCGACATCCGGGACGCTTTACGAGCAGTACTTC. Its protein product is CASSSTSGTLYEQYF.